A selection of T cell receptor beta chains follows, all from one sample in a study of cytomegalovirus exposure and HLA in healthy donors. Libraries were prepared by immunoSEQ multiplex PCR; TCRdb keeps only in-frame clonotypes and omits some of them. The sample table sets out over 110,000 clones. Sequencing was performed on PBMCs. The source of these receptors is a male donor in good health and CMV-seronegative. CDR3s include the opening cysteine and the closing phenylalanine or tryptophan. A D gene is named only where the DNA matches it firmly.

length	V	J	D	CDR3
18	TRBV12-5	TRBJ1-1	TRBD1	CASGPPYRGRRKDTEAFF
12	TRBV7-9	TRBJ2-2	.	CASSLLGGELFF
15	TRBV28	TRBJ1-1	.	CASSLSRGAGTEAFF
16	TRBV29-1	TRBJ1-1	.	CSVTTRASPPDTEAFF
13	TRBV5-1	TRBJ1-2	.	CASSLVVTDGYTF
14	TRBV5-1	TRBJ2-2	TRBD1	CASSSGTVSGELFF
15	TRBV28	TRBJ2-2	.	CASRQGSGLAGELFF
12	TRBV5-6	TRBJ2-2	.	CASSFPSGELFF
16	TRBV7-3	TRBJ2-3	.	CASSPAGGGSTDTQYF
13	TRBV5-8	TRBJ1-5	.	CASSVRLGRAQHF
15	TRBV4-1	TRBJ1-1	.	CASSLTWATDTEAFF
13	TRBV11-2	TRBJ2-5	.	CASSLTDQETQYF
14	TRBV5-6	TRBJ2-2	.	CASSFRQNTGELFF
15	TRBV7-8	TRBJ2-5	TRBD1	CASSLLGQGKETQYF
16	TRBV6-6	TRBJ2-7	.	CASSFPTGGGSYEQYF
12	TRBV5-1	TRBJ1-3	.	CASSSGGNTIYF
13	TRBV30	TRBJ2-7	TRBD1	CAWGQGTPYEQYF
17	TRBV7-9	TRBJ2-3	TRBD2	CASSLSGGNSGADTQYF